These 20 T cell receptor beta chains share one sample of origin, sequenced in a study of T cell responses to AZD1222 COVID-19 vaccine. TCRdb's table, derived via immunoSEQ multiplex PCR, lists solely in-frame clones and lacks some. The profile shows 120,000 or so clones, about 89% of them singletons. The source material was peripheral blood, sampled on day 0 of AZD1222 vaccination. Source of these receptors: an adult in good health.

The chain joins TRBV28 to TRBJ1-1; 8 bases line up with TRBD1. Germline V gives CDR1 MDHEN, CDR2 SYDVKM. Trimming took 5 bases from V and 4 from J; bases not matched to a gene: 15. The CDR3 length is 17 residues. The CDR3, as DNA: TGTGCCAGCAGTCTGGGTGGGACAGGTCGATTTGGCACTGAAGCTTTCTTT. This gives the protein CASSLGGTGRFGTEAFF.

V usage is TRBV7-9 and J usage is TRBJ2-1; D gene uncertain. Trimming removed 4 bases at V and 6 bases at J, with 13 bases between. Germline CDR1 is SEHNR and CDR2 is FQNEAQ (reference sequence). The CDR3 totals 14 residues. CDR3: CASSSNIYPNEQFF. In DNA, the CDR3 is TGTGCCAGCAGCTCCAATATCTACCCCAATGAGCAGTTCTTC.

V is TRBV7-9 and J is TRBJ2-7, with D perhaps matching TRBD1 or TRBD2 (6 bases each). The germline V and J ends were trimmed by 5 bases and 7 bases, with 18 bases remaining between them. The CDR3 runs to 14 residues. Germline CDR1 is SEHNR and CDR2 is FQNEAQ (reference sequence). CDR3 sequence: CASSVPGAWEEQYF. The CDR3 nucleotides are TGTGCCAGCAGCGTTCCGGGGGCATGGGAGGAGCAGTACTTC.

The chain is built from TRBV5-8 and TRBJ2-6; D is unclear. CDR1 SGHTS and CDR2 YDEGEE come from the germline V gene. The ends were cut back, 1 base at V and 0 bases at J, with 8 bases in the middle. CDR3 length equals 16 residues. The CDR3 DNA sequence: TGTGCCAGCAGCTTGCGGTCGAGCTCTGGGGCCAACGTCCTGACTTTC. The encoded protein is CASSLRSSSGANVLTF.

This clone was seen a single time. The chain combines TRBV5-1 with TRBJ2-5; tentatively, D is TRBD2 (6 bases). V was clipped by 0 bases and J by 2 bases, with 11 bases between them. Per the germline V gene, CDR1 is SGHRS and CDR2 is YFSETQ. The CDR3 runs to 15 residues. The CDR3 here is CASSLAGGSQETQYF. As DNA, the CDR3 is TGCGCCAGCAGCTTGGCCGGAGGGTCTCAAGAGACCCAGTACTTC.

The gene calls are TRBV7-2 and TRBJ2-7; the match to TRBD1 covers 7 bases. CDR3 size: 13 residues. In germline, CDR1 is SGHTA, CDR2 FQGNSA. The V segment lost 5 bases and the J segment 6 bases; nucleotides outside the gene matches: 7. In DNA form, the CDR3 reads TGTGCCAGCAGCGAACAACAGGGGCTCGAGCAGTACTTC. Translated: CASSEQQGLEQYF.

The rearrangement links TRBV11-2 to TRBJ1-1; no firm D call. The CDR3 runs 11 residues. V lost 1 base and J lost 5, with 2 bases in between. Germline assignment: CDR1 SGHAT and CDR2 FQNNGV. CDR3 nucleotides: TGTGCCAGCAGCTTAGTAACTGAAGCTTTCTTT. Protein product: CASSLVTEAFF.

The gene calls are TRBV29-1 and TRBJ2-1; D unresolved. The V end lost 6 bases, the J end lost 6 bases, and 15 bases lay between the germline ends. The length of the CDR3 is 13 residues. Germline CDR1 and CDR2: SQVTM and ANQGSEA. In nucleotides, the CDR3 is TGCAGCGTGGACGCGTCCGGTGGCAATGAGCAGTTCTTC. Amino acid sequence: CSVDASGGNEQFF.

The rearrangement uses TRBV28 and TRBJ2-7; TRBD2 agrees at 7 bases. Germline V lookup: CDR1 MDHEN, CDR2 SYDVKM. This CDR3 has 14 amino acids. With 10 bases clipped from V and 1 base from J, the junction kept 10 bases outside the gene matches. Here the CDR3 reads CATRAGLSSYEQYF. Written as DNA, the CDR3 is TGTGCCACAAGAGCGGGACTCAGTTCCTACGAGCAGTACTTC.

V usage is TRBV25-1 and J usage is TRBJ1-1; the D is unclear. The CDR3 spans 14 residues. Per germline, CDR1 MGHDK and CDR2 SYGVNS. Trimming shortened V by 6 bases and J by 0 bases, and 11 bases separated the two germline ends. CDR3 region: CASSVDRLNTEAFF. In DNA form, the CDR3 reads TGTGCCAGCAGCGTTGACCGCTTGAACACTGAAGCTTTCTTT. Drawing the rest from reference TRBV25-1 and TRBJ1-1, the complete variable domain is EADIYQTPRYLVIGTGKKITLECSQTMGHDKMYWYQQDPGMELHLIHYSYGVNSTEKGDLSSESTVSRIRTEHFPLTLESARPSHTSQYLCASSVDRLNTEAFFGQGTRLTVV.

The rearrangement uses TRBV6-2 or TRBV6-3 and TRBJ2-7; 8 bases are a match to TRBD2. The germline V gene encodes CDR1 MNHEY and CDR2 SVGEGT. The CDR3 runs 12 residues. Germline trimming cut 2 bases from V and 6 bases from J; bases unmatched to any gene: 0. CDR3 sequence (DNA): TGTGCCAGCAGTTACCGGGAGGGCGAGCAGTACTTC. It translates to CASSYREGEQYF.

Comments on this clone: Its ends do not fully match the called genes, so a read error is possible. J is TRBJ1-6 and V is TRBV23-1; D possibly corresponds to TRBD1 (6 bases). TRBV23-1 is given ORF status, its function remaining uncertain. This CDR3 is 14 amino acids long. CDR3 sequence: CASSQSGAHSPLHF. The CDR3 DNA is TGCGCCAGCAGTCAATCGGGGGCCCATTCTCCCCTCCACTTT.

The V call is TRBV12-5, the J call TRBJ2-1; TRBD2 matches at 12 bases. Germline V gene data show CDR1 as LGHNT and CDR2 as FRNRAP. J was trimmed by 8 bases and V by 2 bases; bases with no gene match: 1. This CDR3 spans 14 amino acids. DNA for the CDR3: TGTGCTAGTGGTTTGACTAGCGGGAGGTATGAGCAGTTCTTC. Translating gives CASGLTSGRYEQFF.

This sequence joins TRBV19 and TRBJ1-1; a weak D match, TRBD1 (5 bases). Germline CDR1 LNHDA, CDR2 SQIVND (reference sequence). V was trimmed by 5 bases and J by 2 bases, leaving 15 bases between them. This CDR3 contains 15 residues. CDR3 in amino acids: CASSQGRVINTEAFF. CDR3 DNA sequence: TGTGCCAGTAGTCAGGGAAGGGTGATCAACACTGAAGCTTTCTTT.

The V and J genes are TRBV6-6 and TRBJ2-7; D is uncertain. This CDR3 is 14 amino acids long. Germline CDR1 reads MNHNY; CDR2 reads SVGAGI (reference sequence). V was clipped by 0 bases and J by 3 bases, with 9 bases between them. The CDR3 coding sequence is TGTGCCAGCAGTTACTCAGTTGGGTACTACGAGCAGTACTTC. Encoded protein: CASSYSVGYYEQYF.

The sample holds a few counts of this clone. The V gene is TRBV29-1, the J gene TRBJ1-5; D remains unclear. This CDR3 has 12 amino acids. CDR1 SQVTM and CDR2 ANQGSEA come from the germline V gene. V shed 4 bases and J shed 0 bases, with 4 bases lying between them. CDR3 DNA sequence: TGCAGCGTTGGGGATAGCAATCAGCCCCAGCATTTT. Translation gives CSVGDSNQPQHF.

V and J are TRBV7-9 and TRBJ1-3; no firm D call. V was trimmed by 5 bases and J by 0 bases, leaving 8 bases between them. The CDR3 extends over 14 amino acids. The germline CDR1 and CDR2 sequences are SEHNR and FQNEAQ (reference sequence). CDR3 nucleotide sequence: TGTGCCAGCAGCGACCGTAACTCTGGAAACACCATATATTTT. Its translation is CASSDRNSGNTIYF.

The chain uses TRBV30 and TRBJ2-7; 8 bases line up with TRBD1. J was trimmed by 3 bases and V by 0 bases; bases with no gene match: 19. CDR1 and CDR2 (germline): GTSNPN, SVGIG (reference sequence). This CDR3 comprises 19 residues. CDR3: CAWSVLTGVALGPFYEQYF. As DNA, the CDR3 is TGTGCCTGGAGTGTACTGACAGGGGTGGCCCTTGGACCATTCTACGAGCAGTACTTC.

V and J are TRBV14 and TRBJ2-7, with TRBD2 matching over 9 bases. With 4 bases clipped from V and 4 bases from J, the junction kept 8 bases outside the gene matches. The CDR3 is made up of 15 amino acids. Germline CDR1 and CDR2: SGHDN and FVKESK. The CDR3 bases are TGTGCCAGCAGCCCCGCTCCGCGGGGGGGATACGAGCAGTACTTC. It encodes CASSPAPRGGYEQYF.

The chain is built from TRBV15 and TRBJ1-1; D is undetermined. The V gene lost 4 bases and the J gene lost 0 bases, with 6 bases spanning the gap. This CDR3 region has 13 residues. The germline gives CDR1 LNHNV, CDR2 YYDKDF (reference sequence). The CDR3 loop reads CATSNDMNTEAFF. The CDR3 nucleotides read TGTGCCACCAGCAACGATATGAACACTGAAGCTTTCTTT.